Included here is one T cell receptor beta chain sequence, with context. Its antigen is as yet unknown. V was pared by 3 bases and J by 0 bases, with 10 bases between. There are 15 residues in the CDR3. MiXCR, run by TCRdb on the reads, gives a single entry per CDR3 protein. The table has fewer than 200,000 distinct CDR3 sequences, less than 9.5% seen once. The data derive from a study of T cell repertoires in cytomegalovirus infection. Background on the study: Carrying CMV and the relevant HLA type showed in public TCR beta signatures.

General observations from the study: Dominating the ex vivo response were TCR beta clonotypes that were CMV-specific and HLA-C-restricted. People with CMV and the relevant HLA were identified by cumulative public TCR beta family frequency.

This sequence joins TRBV12-3 or TRBV12-4 and TRBJ2-3, with D perhaps matching TRBD1 (5 bases). The sequenced material came from PBMCs. The sequence was collected from a human donor in good health (CMV status not recorded). Some clones in this sample may be carry-over from other donors' samples. Here the CDR3 reads CASSFSGSSTDTQYF. CDR3 nucleotide sequence: TGTGCCAGCAGTTTTTCAGGGTCCAGCACAGATACGCAGTATTTT.